The next 10 T cell receptor beta chains were all read from a single sample in a study of chemoradiotherapy in HPV16-positive cancers. Clones were sequenced by immunoSEQ multiplex PCR, and TCRdb holds only the in-frame ones, with some missing. This sample has approximately 1,900 clones, with under 90% found just once. The sequencing used tumor tissue, collected from a patient who underwent chemoradiotherapy. Every receptor here comes from a human donor with HPV-associated anogenital cancer.

V gene TRBV30 combines with J gene TRBJ2-6; D might be TRBD1 or TRBD2, each matching 5 bases. The germline CDR1 and CDR2 sequences are GTSNPN and SVGIG (reference sequence). V gave up 8 bases and J gave up 2 bases, with 10 bases separating them. CDR3 size: 13 residues. The chain's CDR3 is CALEGTGANVLTF. In DNA form, the CDR3 reads TGTGCCCTTGAGGGGACTGGGGCCAACGTCCTGACTTTC.

The V call is TRBV7-9, the J call TRBJ2-7; the D call may be TRBD1 or TRBD2 (5 bases each). The germline V and J ends were trimmed by 5 bases and 2 bases, with 13 bases remaining between them. CDR1 and CDR2 (germline): SEHNR, FQNEAQ (reference sequence). The CDR3 is 14 residues long. This CDR3 is CASSPGRVPYEQYF. For the CDR3, the DNA is TGTGCCAGCAGCCCGGGACGGGTACCCTACGAGCAGTACTTC.

This sequence joins TRBV7-3 and TRBJ2-7, with a weak D call TRBD1 (6 bases). Germline values: CDR1 SGHTA, CDR2 FQGTGA. Trimming removed 3 bases from V and 6 bases from J, with 15 bases in between. The CDR3 length is 14 residues. The CDR3 coding sequence is TGTGCCAGCAGCTTTTCAGGGGCCGAGGGCGAGCAGTACTTC. Translating it yields CASSFSGAEGEQYF. Drawing the rest from reference TRBV7-3 and TRBJ2-7, the complete variable domain is GAGVSQTPSNKVTEKGKYVELRCDPISGHTALYWYRQSLGQGPEFLIYFQGTGAADDSGLPNDRFFAVRPEGSVSTLKIQRTERGDSAVYLCASSFSGAEGEQYFGPGTRLTVT.

The rearrangement joins TRBV4-3 to TRBJ2-6; D gene unclear. CDR3 length: 16 amino acids. Between the trimmed V and J ends, which lost 0 bases and 1 base, there was a span of 7 bases. In germline, CDR1 is LGHNA, CDR2 YSLEER. This CDR3 reads CASSQEVTSGANVLTF. In nucleotides, the CDR3 is TGCGCCAGCAGCCAAGAGGTAACTTCTGGGGCCAACGTCCTGACTTTC.

CDR3 bases: TGTGCCAGTAGCCCTAGGGGCGGGAGACGCAATGAGCAGTTCTTC. Amino acid sequence: CASSPRGGRRNEQFF. The chain combines TRBV19 with TRBJ2-1; 7 nucleotides match TRBD2. Germline V CDR1 and CDR2: LNHDA, SQIVND (reference sequence). This CDR3 contains 15 residues. Trimming took 6 bases from V and 6 from J; bases not matched to a gene: 11.

This sequence joins TRBV27 and TRBJ2-3; D is possibly TRBD2 (7 bases). The ends were cut back, 2 bases at V and 3 bases at J, with 15 bases in the middle. Looked up from germline, CDR1 is MNHEY and CDR2 is SMNVEV (reference sequence). CDR3 length: 16 amino acids. CDR3 bases: TGTGCCAGCAGTTTAAGACGGGGGGCACTAACAGATACGCAGTATTTT. Its protein is CASSLRRGALTDTQYF.

This clone was detected a few times. The chain couples TRBV30 to TRBJ1-6; D unresolved. Germline V gives CDR1 GTSNPN, CDR2 SVGIG (reference sequence). The CDR3 loop spans 15 amino acids. The ends were cut back, 0 bases at V and 7 bases at J, with 13 bases in the middle. The CDR3 reads CAWSVPPGENSPLHF. CDR3 coding DNA: TGTGCCTGGAGTGTACCCCCAGGAGAAAATTCACCCCTCCACTTT.

V and J are TRBV29-1 and TRBJ1-1, with 7 positions matching TRBD1. The germline V gene encodes CDR1 SQVTM and CDR2 ANQGSEA. This CDR3 contains 13 residues. The V and J ends lost 6 bases and 1 base, in that order; junction bases with no gene match: 5. The CDR3 region is CSVGGQQNTEAFF. In nucleotides, the CDR3 is TGCAGCGTCGGGGGACAGCAGAACACTGAAGCTTTCTTT.

Concerning this clone itself: The same CDR3 arises from other DNA sequences in this sample as well. The chain combines TRBV5-1 with TRBJ2-1; 10 nucleotides agree with TRBD1. Unmatched junction bases numbered 9, after V lost 5 bases and J lost 7 bases. Germline values: CDR1 SGHRS, CDR2 YFSETQ. The CDR3 length is 15 residues. The CDR3 loop reads CASSLGTGVGNEQFF. DNA of the CDR3: TGCGCCAGCAGTCTAGGGACAGGGGTGGGGAATGAGCAGTTCTTC.

The chain recombines TRBV7-9 with TRBJ2-5; perhaps TRBD2 as D (6 bases). The germline V gene encodes CDR1 SEHNR and CDR2 FQNEAQ (reference sequence). The CDR3 length is 15 residues. The V end was cut by 1 base, the J end by 2 bases, with 11 bases between. The CDR3 sequence: CASSLEGGDQETQYF. The CDR3 DNA is TGTGCCAGCAGCTTAGAAGGCGGGGATCAAGAGACCCAGTACTTC.